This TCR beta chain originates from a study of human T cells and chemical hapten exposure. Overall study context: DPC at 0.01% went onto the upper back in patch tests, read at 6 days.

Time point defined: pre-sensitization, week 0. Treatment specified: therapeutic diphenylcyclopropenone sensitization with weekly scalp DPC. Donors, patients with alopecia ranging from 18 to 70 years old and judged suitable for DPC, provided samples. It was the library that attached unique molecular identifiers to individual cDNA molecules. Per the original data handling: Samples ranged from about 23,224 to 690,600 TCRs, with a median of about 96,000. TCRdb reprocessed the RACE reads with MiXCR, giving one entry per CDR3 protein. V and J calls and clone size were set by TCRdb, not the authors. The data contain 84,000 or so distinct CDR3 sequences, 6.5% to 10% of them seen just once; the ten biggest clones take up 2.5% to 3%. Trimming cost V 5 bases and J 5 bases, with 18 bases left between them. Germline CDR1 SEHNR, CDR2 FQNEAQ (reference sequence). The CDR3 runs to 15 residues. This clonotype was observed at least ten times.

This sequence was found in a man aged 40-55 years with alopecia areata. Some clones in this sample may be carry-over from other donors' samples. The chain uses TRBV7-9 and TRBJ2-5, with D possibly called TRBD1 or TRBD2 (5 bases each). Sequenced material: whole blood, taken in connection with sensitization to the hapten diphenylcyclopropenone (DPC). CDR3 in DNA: TGTGCCAGCAGCCTCGACCAGGAGTGGGGGGAGACCCAGTACTTC. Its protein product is CASSLDQEWGETQYF.